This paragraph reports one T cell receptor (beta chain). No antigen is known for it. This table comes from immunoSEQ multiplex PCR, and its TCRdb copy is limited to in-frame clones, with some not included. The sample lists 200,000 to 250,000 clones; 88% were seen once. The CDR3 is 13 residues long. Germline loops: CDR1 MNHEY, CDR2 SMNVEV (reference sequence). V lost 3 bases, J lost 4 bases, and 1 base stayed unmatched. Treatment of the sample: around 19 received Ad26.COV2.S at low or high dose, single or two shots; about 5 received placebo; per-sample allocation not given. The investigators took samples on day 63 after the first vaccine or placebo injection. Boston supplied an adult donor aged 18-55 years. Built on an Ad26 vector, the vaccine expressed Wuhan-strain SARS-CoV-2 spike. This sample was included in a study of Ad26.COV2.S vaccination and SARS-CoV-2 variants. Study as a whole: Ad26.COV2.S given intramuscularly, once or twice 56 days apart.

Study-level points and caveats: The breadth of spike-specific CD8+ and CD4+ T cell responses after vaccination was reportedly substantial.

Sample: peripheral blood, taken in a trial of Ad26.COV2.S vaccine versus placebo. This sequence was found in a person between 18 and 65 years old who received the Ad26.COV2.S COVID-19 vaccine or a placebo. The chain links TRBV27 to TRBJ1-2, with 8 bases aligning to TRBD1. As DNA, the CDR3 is TGTGCCAGCAGTTTTGGACAGGGCTATGGCTACACCTTC. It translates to CASSFGQGYGYTF.